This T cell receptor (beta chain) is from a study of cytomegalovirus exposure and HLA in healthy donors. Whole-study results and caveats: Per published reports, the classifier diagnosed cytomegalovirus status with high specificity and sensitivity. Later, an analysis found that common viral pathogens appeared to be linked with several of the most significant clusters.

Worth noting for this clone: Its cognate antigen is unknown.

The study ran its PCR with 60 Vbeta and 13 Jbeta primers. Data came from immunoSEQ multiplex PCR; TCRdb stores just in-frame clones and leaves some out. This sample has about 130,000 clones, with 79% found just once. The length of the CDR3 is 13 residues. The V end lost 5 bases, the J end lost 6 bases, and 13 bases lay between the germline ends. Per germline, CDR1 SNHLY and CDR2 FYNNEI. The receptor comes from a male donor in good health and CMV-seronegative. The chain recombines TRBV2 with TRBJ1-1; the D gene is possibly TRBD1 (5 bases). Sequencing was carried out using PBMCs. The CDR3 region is CASSRGSRSEAFF. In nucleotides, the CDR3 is TGTGCCAGCAGTAGGGGCAGTAGGTCTGAAGCTTTCTTT.